What follows are 31 T cell receptor beta chains derived from one specimen sequenced in a study of blood T cell repertoires in COVID-19. Produced via immunoSEQ multiplex PCR; TCRdb's table is partial and in-frame only. The sample comprises roughly 150,000 clones, more than 65% of which are singletons, and approximately 9.4% rests with the top ten. The sample was peripheral blood. These receptors originate from a woman in her fifties or sixties with acute or convalescent COVID-19.

As DNA, the CDR3 is TGCGCCAGCAGTCCCGGGACAGGGTGGAACGAGCAGTACTTC. Amino acids: CASSPGTGWNEQYF. V usage is TRBV5-1 and J usage is TRBJ2-7; TRBD1 matches at 9 bases. The germline V gene encodes CDR1 SGHRS and CDR2 YFSETQ. The CDR3 consists of 14 residues. The junction had 8 bases not matched to a gene; V was cut back by 5 bases and J by 5 bases.

This chain uses TRBV19 with TRBJ1-5; 7 nucleotides agree with TRBD1. The CDR3 has 15 amino acids. CDR1 is LNHDA, CDR2 SQIVND, per germline (reference sequence). J lost 0 bases, V lost 9 bases, and 8 bases had no gene match. The CDR3 sequence: CASRGGESSNQPQHF. The DNA of the CDR3 is TGTGCCAGCAGAGGGGGCGAAAGTAGCAATCAGCCCCAGCATTTT.

The DNA of the CDR3 is TGTGCCAGCAGTGAGGGGAGAGTTAGCGGCTACACCTTC. This codes for CASSEGRVSGYTF. The chain recombines TRBV6-1 with TRBJ1-2; D gene uncertain. The germline V and J ends were trimmed by 3 bases and 8 bases, with 13 bases remaining between them. This CDR3 has 13 amino acids. Germline assignment: CDR1 MNHNS and CDR2 SASEGT.

This clone was seen ten or more times. The identical CDR3 is also encoded by other nucleotide sequences in the sample. This CDR3 is CASSVAGGPLDTQYF. The CDR3 nucleotides read TGTGCCAGCAGCGTAGCGGGGGGGCCTTTAGATACGCAGTATTTT. The V call is TRBV9, the J call TRBJ2-3; 8 bases agree with TRBD2. The CDR3 totals 15 residues. The germline gives CDR1 SGDLS, CDR2 YYNGEE. The ends lost 0 bases at V and 5 bases at J; junction bases unmatched: 5.

In DNA form, the CDR3 reads TGTGCCAGCACCAGAAGGGGGTACACTGAAGCTTTCTTT. Amino acid sequence: CASTRRGYTEAFF. This sequence joins TRBV7-2 and TRBJ1-1, with a weak D call TRBD1 (6 bases). Germline V gene data show CDR1 as SGHTA and CDR2 as FQGNSA. This CDR3 comprises 13 residues. V lost 7 bases to trimming and J lost 3 bases, with 12 bases between them.

J is TRBJ1-4 and V is TRBV2; D is perhaps TRBD1 (5 bases). The CDR3 contains 15 residues. The ends were cut back, 3 bases at V and 8 bases at J, with 16 bases in the middle. The germline V gene has CDR1 SNHLY and CDR2 FYNNEI. The CDR3 DNA sequence: TGTGCCAGCAGTGATTTAGGGGCAGGGCGGGAAAAACTGTTTTTT. It encodes CASSDLGAGREKLFF.

This clone was counted a single time. The J gene is TRBJ2-7, the V gene TRBV6-6; TRBD2 matches 12 bases. CDR1 and CDR2 (germline): MNHNY, SVGAGI (reference sequence). J lost 4 bases, V lost 7 bases, and 5 bases had no gene match. The CDR3 consists of 14 residues. This chain's CDR3 is CASTLAGGEYEQYF. The CDR3 DNA sequence: TGTGCCAGCACCCTAGCGGGAGGGGAATACGAGCAGTACTTC.

Comment on this clone: Distinct nucleotide sequences in the sample also encode this CDR3. J is TRBJ1-3 and V is TRBV3-1 (or the pseudogene TRBV3-2); TRBD1 might be the D (6 bases). The germline V and J ends were trimmed by 4 bases and 4 bases, with 11 bases remaining between them. CDR1 is LGHDT and CDR2 is YNNKEL in the germline V gene (reference sequence). The CDR3 runs to 14 residues. The CDR3 protein is CASSPRGSGNTIYF. As DNA, the CDR3 is TGTGCCAGCAGCCCCAGGGGCTCCGGAAACACCATATATTTT.

The CDR3 DNA follows: TGTGCCAGCAGCACTAGGGACAGCCAAGAGACCCAGTACTTC. Translation gives CASSTRDSQETQYF. The chain couples TRBV21-1 to TRBJ2-5; the listed D gene, TRBD1, was not tested against the DNA. TRBV21-1 is labeled a pseudogene. The CDR3 length is 14 residues.

V is TRBV12-3 or TRBV12-4 and J is TRBJ1-6, with a weak D call TRBD1 (5 bases). CDR3 length equals 13 residues. Trimming shortened V by 0 bases and J by 10 bases, and 7 bases separated the two germline ends. The CDR3 sequence is CASSLAGGSPLHF. As DNA, the CDR3 is TGTGCCAGCAGTTTAGCTGGGGGGTCACCCCTCCACTTT.

The chain employs TRBV6-5 and TRBJ2-7, with D possibly being TRBD2 (7 bases). In germline, CDR1 is MNHEY, CDR2 SVGAGI. V was clipped by 6 bases and J by 2 bases, with 17 bases between them. The CDR3 loop spans 15 amino acids. CDR3 residues: CASRFVRGAPYEQYF. In DNA, the CDR3 is TGTGCCAGCAGGTTTGTTCGGGGGGCGCCCTACGAGCAGTACTTC.

This sequence joins TRBV2 and TRBJ2-2, with D possibly being TRBD1 (5 bases). This CDR3 comprises 15 residues. Germline lookup yields CDR1 SNHLY and CDR2 FYNNEI. V lost 2 bases, J lost 9 bases, and 16 bases lay in between. For the CDR3, the DNA is TGTGCCAGCAGTGAATCCCGGACACCCCCCAGGGAGCTGTTTTTT. This encodes CASSESRTPPRELFF.

The chain uses TRBV19 and TRBJ2-7; 12 bases align to TRBD2. Per germline, CDR1 LNHDA and CDR2 SQIVND (reference sequence). This CDR3 comprises 15 residues. Trimming cost V 6 bases and J 2 bases; bases outside gene matches: 5. CDR3 nucleotides: TGTGCCAGTAGGGGAGGACTAGCGGGAACCTACGAGCAGTACTTC. Its protein product is CASRGGLAGTYEQYF. The whole variable domain, remainder taken from reference TRBV19 and TRBJ2-7, is DGGITQSPKYLFRKEGQNVTLSCEQNLNHDAMYWYRQDPGQGLRLIYYSQIVNDFQKGDIAEGYSVSREKKESFPLTVTSAQKNPTAFYLCASRGGLAGTYEQYFGPGTRLTVT.

V and J are TRBV7-3 and TRBJ1-3, with D perhaps TRBD1 (5 bases). CDR3 length: 14 amino acids. CDR1 is SGHTA, CDR2 FQGTGA, per germline. Trimming left V 7 bases short and J 2 bases short, with 12 bases between. The CDR3 sequence is CASKGFGTGNTIYF. CDR3 sequence (DNA): TGTGCCAGCAAGGGGTTTGGCACTGGAAACACCATATATTTT.

The chain combines TRBV4-3 with TRBJ1-5, with 7 nucleotides matching TRBD1. V dropped 3 bases and J dropped 2; count of bases not matched to a gene: 10. The CDR3 runs 17 residues. CDR1 is LGHNA, CDR2 YSLEER, per germline. In DNA, the CDR3 is TGCGCCAGCAGCCAGGGGATGGGAGGACAGGGCAATCAGCCCCAGCATTTT. It codes for CASSQGMGGQGNQPQHF.

The V call is TRBV19, the J call TRBJ2-7; TRBD1 matches 10 bases. The germline V gene has CDR1 LNHDA and CDR2 SQIVND (reference sequence). The length of the CDR3 is 16 residues. The V gene end was trimmed by 5 bases and the J gene end by 3 bases; junction bases not matched to a gene: 10. The CDR3 region is CASSRTGGQTDYEQYF. The CDR3 DNA sequence: TGTGCCAGTAGTCGGACAGGGGGGCAGACTGACTACGAGCAGTACTTC.

The chain has TRBV12-5 and TRBJ2-7, with 9 bases aligning to TRBD2. Germline V gene sequence: CDR1 LGHNT, CDR2 FRNRAP. This CDR3 contains 15 residues. V was pared by 0 bases and J by 0 bases, with 0 bases of the junction left unmatched. The CDR3 DNA reads as TGTGCTAGTGGTTTGGTTAGCGGGAGCTCCTACGAGCAGTACTTC. This codes for CASGLVSGSSYEQYF.

The chain uses TRBV6-2 or TRBV6-3 and TRBJ2-7; D is perhaps TRBD1 (6 bases). Germline V lookup: CDR1 MNHEY, CDR2 SVGEGT. Trimming took off 2 bases at V and 3 bases at J, with 11 bases between the two ends. The length of the CDR3 is 14 residues. CDR3: CASSYIGGDYEQYF. The DNA for the CDR3 is TGTGCCAGCAGTTACATAGGGGGAGACTACGAGCAGTACTTC.

The chain is built from TRBV7-2 and TRBJ1-2, with a tentative D call TRBD1 (5 bases). The CDR3 sequence is 12 residues long. Deletions cut 4 bases from V and 8 bases from J, with 11 bases between. CDR1 SGHTA and CDR2 FQGNSA come from the germline V gene. The CDR3 sequence is CASSYSGLGYTF. In nucleotides, the CDR3 is TGTGCCAGCAGCTACTCAGGGTTGGGCTACACCTTC. The full variable domain, rest sourced from reference TRBV7-2 and TRBJ1-2, is GAGVSQSPSNKVTEKGKDVELRCDPISGHTALYWYRQSLGQGLEFLIYFQGNSAPDKSGLPSDRFSAERTGGSVSTLTIQRTQQEDSAVYLCASSYSGLGYTFGSGTRLTVV.

V and J are TRBV6-5 and TRBJ1-2; maybe TRBD1 (6 bases). V was cut by 10 bases and J by 0 bases, with 18 bases left in between. This CDR3 comprises 15 residues. CDR1 and CDR2 from the germline V gene are MNHEY and SVGAGI. The CDR3 DNA follows: TGTGCCATTAAGTCTCGGACAGCCTCTAACTATGGCTACACCTTC. Translating it yields CAIKSRTASNYGYTF.

This clone was found a few times. The rearrangement joins TRBV7-9 to TRBJ1-6; 8 bases are shared with TRBD1. The CDR3 has 15 amino acids. Germline CDR1 and CDR2: SEHNR and FQNEAQ (reference sequence). V was clipped by 6 bases and J by 7 bases; unmatched bases: 8. The CDR3 reads CASSSDRGGNSPLHF. CDR3 DNA: TGTGCCAGCAGTTCTGACAGGGGCGGGAATTCACCCCTCCACTTT.

This chain joins TRBV27 and TRBJ1-5, with D perhaps matching TRBD1 (5 bases). Germline CDR1 is MNHEY and CDR2 is SMNVEV (reference sequence). Trimming pared 1 base from V and 1 base from J, leaving 14 bases between. This CDR3 spans 17 amino acids. This CDR3 is CASSLFSGGGSNQPQHF. The CDR3 nucleotides are TGTGCCAGCAGTTTATTTTCGGGGGGAGGGAGCAATCAGCCCCAGCATTTT.

The chain couples TRBV7-2 to TRBJ2-2; 7 bases line up with TRBD1. J lost 0 bases, V lost 5 bases, and 3 bases had no gene match. The germline V gene encodes CDR1 SGHTA and CDR2 FQGNSA. The CDR3 contains 15 residues. The CDR3 protein is CASSPGQTNTGELFF. CDR3 DNA: TGTGCCAGCAGCCCGGGACAGACGAACACCGGGGAGCTGTTTTTT.

The rearrangement links TRBV18 to TRBJ2-2; the match to TRBD1 covers 8 bases. CDR1 is KGHSH, CDR2 LQKENI, per germline. V trimming: 1 base; J trimming: 3 bases; junction bases outside the gene matches: 4. The CDR3 runs to 16 residues. The CDR3 bases are TGTGCCAGCTCACCACGACAGGGGATTGACACCGGGGAGCTGTTTTTT. Its translation is CASSPRQGIDTGELFF.

The chain recombines TRBV27 with TRBJ2-7; the D is unclear. Germline V gives CDR1 MNHEY, CDR2 SMNVEV (reference sequence). The CDR3 contains 13 residues. The V end was cut by 3 bases, the J end by 7 bases, with 13 bases between. CDR3 protein: CASSFGSSREQYF. In DNA form, the CDR3 reads TGTGCCAGCAGTTTCGGCAGTTCTAGGGAGCAGTACTTC.

J is TRBJ1-1 and V is TRBV19; no clear D. In germline, CDR1 is LNHDA, CDR2 SQIVND (reference sequence). V was clipped by 0 bases and J by 2 bases, with 7 bases between them. This CDR3 comprises 14 residues. The CDR3 bases are TGTGCCAGTAGTATAGACAGAAGAAACACTGAAGCTTTCTTT. This gives the protein CASSIDRRNTEAFF. Based on the CDR3 plus reference TRBV19 and TRBJ1-1, the full variable domain is DGGITQSPKYLFRKEGQNVTLSCEQNLNHDAMYWYRQDPGQGLRLIYYSQIVNDFQKGDIAEGYSVSREKKESFPLTVTSAQKNPTAFYLCASSIDRRNTEAFFGQGTRLTVV.

This clone showed up just once. The gene calls are TRBV6-5 and TRBJ1-2; D gene ambiguous. Germline lookup yields CDR1 MNHEY and CDR2 SVGAGI. Between the trimmed V and J ends, which lost 5 bases and 0 bases, there was a span of 13 bases. CDR3 length: 15 amino acids. CDR3 in amino acids: CASSLEGGANYGYTF. As DNA, the CDR3 is TGTGCCAGCAGTCTCGAGGGAGGAGCTAACTATGGCTACACCTTC.

The V call is TRBV28, the J call TRBJ2-7; TRBD2 might be the D (6 bases). V shed 3 bases and J shed 5 bases, with 17 bases lying between them. Germline V CDR1 and CDR2: MDHEN, SYDVKM. The length of the CDR3 is 15 residues. CDR3 amino acids: CASSFPGTYSNEQYF. The CDR3 DNA is TGTGCCAGCAGTTTTCCGGGGACTTATTCCAACGAGCAGTACTTC.

This sequence joins TRBV7-2 and TRBJ1-4, with 8 bases fitting TRBD1. Losses at the gene ends were 3 bases for V and 8 bases for J; bases not matched to a gene: 5. CDR1 and CDR2 from the germline V gene are SGHTA and FQGNSA. This CDR3 is built from 14 residues. The CDR3 region is CASSFAGGEEKLFF. DNA of the CDR3: TGTGCCAGCAGCTTTGCAGGGGGCGAAGAAAAACTGTTTTTT.

The gene calls are TRBV12-3 or TRBV12-4 and TRBJ2-7; 7 bases fit TRBD2. V gave up 7 bases and J gave up 4 bases; unmatched junction bases: 4. The CDR3 runs to 12 residues. CDR3 bases: TGTGCCAGCACTATGGGGGGGTACGAGCAGTACTTC. Its protein product is CASTMGGYEQYF.

The V and J genes are TRBV7-2 and TRBJ2-5, with 9 nucleotides matching TRBD1. From germline, CDR1 is SGHTA and CDR2 FQGNSA. This CDR3 contains 14 residues. V lost 3 bases and J lost 5; bases outside the gene matches: 4. The CDR3 loop is CASSFTGGSETQYF. The CDR3 nucleotides are TGTGCCAGCAGCTTCACAGGGGGCTCGGAGACCCAGTACTTC.